The 9 T cell receptor beta chains presented below share a single source sample, sequenced in a study of radiotherapy plus CTLA-4 blockade in lung cancer (dated by TCRdb to 2017 to 2018). Library preparation was by the immunoSEQ multiplex PCR assay. TCRdb retrieved this table from immuneACCESS and kept in-frame rearrangements only. Not all clones are present; in checked studies, unresolved V genes account for under half, and no reason is known for the remainder. The table for this sample lists 84,000 or so clones; approximately 80% of them were counted only once. Jointly, the top ten make up approximately 15% of the sample. Sequences were derived from peripheral blood, sampled from a patient treated with radiotherapy plus ipilimumab. These receptors all stem from a human donor with non-small cell lung cancer that progressed on radiotherapy plus ipilimumab.

The rearrangement joins TRBV28 to TRBJ2-7, with 7 nucleotides matching TRBD1. With 7 bases clipped from V and 4 bases from J, the junction kept 10 bases outside the gene matches. The germline CDR1 and CDR2 sequences are MDHEN and SYDVKM. This CDR3 spans 14 amino acids. CDR3 sequence reads: CASKKQGRKYEQYF. DNA for the CDR3: TGTGCCAGCAAAAAACAGGGGAGAAAATACGAGCAGTACTTC.

V usage is TRBV5-1 and J usage is TRBJ1-3; 11 positions match TRBD1. In germline, CDR1 is SGHRS, CDR2 YFSETQ. Trimming took 5 bases from V and 8 from J; bases not matched to a gene: 6. There are 14 residues in the CDR3. The DNA for the CDR3 is TGCGCCAGCAGTGGAGGACAGGGGGCGGACACCATATATTTT. Its translation is CASSGGQGADTIYF.

The genes are TRBV11-3 and TRBJ1-2; D is unclear. The CDR3 length is 14 residues. The germline V gene encodes CDR1 SGHNT and CDR2 YENEEA. Trimming left V 2 bases short and J 5 bases short, with 12 bases between. The DNA of the CDR3 is TGTGCCAGCAGCTTATCGCACGGAGGATATGGCTACACCTTC. It specifies CASSLSHGGYGYTF.

The chain combines TRBV19 with TRBJ1-1; D not certain. V lost 3 bases and J lost 4, with 9 bases in between. Germline assignment: CDR1 LNHDA and CDR2 SQIVND (reference sequence). This CDR3 contains 13 residues. DNA of the CDR3: TGTGCCAGTAGTATCGGTCGGAGCACTGAAGCTTTCTTT. Translation: CASSIGRSTEAFF. The variable domain in full, completed from reference TRBV19 and TRBJ1-1, reads DGGITQSPKYLFRKEGQNVTLSCEQNLNHDAMYWYRQDPGQGLRLIYYSQIVNDFQKGDIAEGYSVSREKKESFPLTVTSAQKNPTAFYLCASSIGRSTEAFFGQGTRLTVV.

Notes on this clone: The same CDR3 is also encoded by other DNA sequences in this sample. This chain joins TRBV19 and TRBJ2-5; 10 nucleotides agree with TRBD2. Germline V lookup: CDR1 LNHDA, CDR2 SQIVND (reference sequence). The V gene end was trimmed by 4 bases and the J gene end by 2 bases; junction bases not matched to a gene: 1. This CDR3 region has 14 residues. The CDR3 region has the DNA TGTGCCAGTAGTACGACTAGCGGGCAAGAGACCCAGTACTTC. Protein: CASSTTSGQETQYF.

The V call is TRBV5-1, the J call TRBJ2-1; 9 nucleotides line up with TRBD1. After removal of 0 bases from V and 7 bases from J, the junction contained 5 bases not matched to a gene. The germline V gene encodes CDR1 SGHRS and CDR2 YFSETQ. The CDR3 runs 15 residues. In DNA, the CDR3 is TGCGCCAGCAGCTTGGACAGGGGGCCGTGGAATGAGCAGTTCTTC. Its translation: CASSLDRGPWNEQFF. The whole variable domain, remainder taken from reference TRBV5-1 and TRBJ2-1, is KAGVTQTPRYLIKTRGQQVTLSCSPISGHRSVSWYQQTPGQGLQFLFEYFSETQRNKGNFPGRFSGRQFSNSRSEMNVSTLELGDSALYLCASSLDRGPWNEQFFGPGTRLTVL.

V usage is TRBV5-1 and J usage is TRBJ1-2; tentatively, D is TRBD1 (5 bases). Trimming stripped 0 bases from V and 2 bases from J, with 8 bases between. In germline, CDR1 is SGHRS, CDR2 YFSETQ. The CDR3 runs 14 residues. CDR3 sequence reads: CASSLDDRNYGYTF. For the CDR3, the DNA is TGCGCCAGCAGCTTGGATGACAGAAACTATGGCTACACCTTC.

The chain uses TRBV7-9 and TRBJ2-7; D may be TRBD2 (5 bases). Germline CDR1 reads SEHNR; CDR2 reads FQNEAQ (reference sequence). The CDR3 totals 14 residues. Between the trimmed V and J ends, which lost 7 bases and 6 bases, there was a span of 19 bases. The CDR3 loop is CASIPRDKKFEQYF. CDR3 coding DNA: TGTGCCAGCATCCCCCGGGATAAAAAATTCGAGCAGTACTTC.

This clone was seen only once. The chain couples TRBV5-1 to TRBJ2-3; 10 nucleotides align to TRBD2. Trimming removed 0 bases from V and 1 base from J; junction bases left unmatched: 8. CDR1 and CDR2 from the germline V gene are SGHRS and YFSETQ. The CDR3 totals 18 residues. In DNA, the CDR3 is TGCGCCAGCAGCTTGGTTACTAGCGGGGCCTCCCGCACAGATACGCAGTATTTT. Protein sequence: CASSLVTSGASRTDTQYF.